The 22 T cell receptor beta chains below were found in one sample sequenced in a study of radiotherapy plus CTLA-4 blockade in lung cancer. Method: immunoSEQ multiplex PCR; TCRdb's copy keeps in-frame clones and lacks some. Of roughly 100,000 clones listed, approximately 87% are singletons. The sample here was peripheral blood, taken from a patient treated with radiotherapy plus ipilimumab. Source of these receptors: a human donor with non-small cell lung cancer that progressed on radiotherapy plus ipilimumab. Some clones in this sample may be carry-over from other donors' samples.

The CDR3: CASMTPGSNEQFF. CDR3 sequence (DNA): TGTGCCAGCATGACTCCCGGGTCCAATGAGCAGTTCTTC. This rearrangement joins TRBV2 to TRBJ2-1, with unresolved D. Trimming stripped 7 bases from V and 6 bases from J, with 13 bases between. CDR1 and CDR2 (germline): SNHLY, FYNNEI. This CDR3 has 13 amino acids.

The rearrangement links TRBV7-3 to TRBJ2-7, with 7 bases fitting TRBD2. This CDR3 has 15 residues. J was trimmed by 1 base and V by 7 bases; bases with no gene match: 10. Looked up from germline, CDR1 is SGHTA and CDR2 is FQGTGA. The CDR3 here is CASIRGGSGSYEQYF. The DNA of the CDR3 is TGTGCCAGCATCCGCGGGGGTAGCGGATCCTACGAGCAGTACTTC.

The chain recombines TRBV6-5 with TRBJ2-1; tentatively, D is TRBD1 (6 bases). Germline V gene sequence: CDR1 MNHEY, CDR2 SVGAGI. With 2 bases removed from V and 6 bases from J, the gap between germline ends came to 8 bases. This CDR3 region has 13 residues. CDR3 in DNA: TGTGCCAGCAGTTACCACAGGGTCAATGAGCAGTTCTTC. This sequence encodes CASSYHRVNEQFF.

The chain carries TRBV6-5 and TRBJ2-7; TRBD1 might be the D (5 bases). Germline assignment: CDR1 MNHEY and CDR2 SVGAGI. The V and J ends lost 6 bases and 1 base respectively, with 13 bases between them. CDR3 size: 14 residues. Written as DNA, the CDR3 is TGTGCCAGCAGCATTTTAGACAGATCCTACGAGCAGTACTTC. Its protein is CASSILDRSYEQYF.

This clone has a handful of counts. This chain links TRBV19 with TRBJ1-3, with D maybe TRBD1 (5 bases). V lost 1 base, J lost 1 base, and 11 bases lay in between. Germline-derived CDR1 and CDR2 are LNHDA and SQIVND (reference sequence). The CDR3 totals 16 residues. The chain's CDR3 is CASSIAGTDSGNTIYF. In DNA, the CDR3 is TGTGCCAGTAGTATAGCCGGGACGGATTCTGGAAACACCATATATTTT.

The J gene is TRBJ1-5, the V gene TRBV10-3; no reliable D call. V was cut by 3 bases and J by 4 bases, with 10 bases left in between. CDR1 ENHRY and CDR2 SYGVKD come from the germline V gene. The CDR3 is made up of 14 amino acids. CDR3 in DNA: TGTGCCATCAGTGACTTGGCAATTAATCAGCCCCAGCATTTT. This sequence encodes CAISDLAINQPQHF.

The rearrangement uses TRBV6-1 and TRBJ2-2; D uncertain. The germline gives CDR1 MNHNS, CDR2 SASEGT. This CDR3 is built from 12 residues. Trimming stripped 3 bases from V and 3 bases from J, with 2 bases between. CDR3 sequence: CASSDYTGELFF. CDR3 in DNA: TGTGCCAGCAGTGACTACACCGGGGAGCTGTTTTTT.

The chain carries TRBV5-1 and TRBJ1-2; perhaps TRBD1 as D (6 bases). With 4 bases removed from V and 4 bases from J, the gap between germline ends came to 11 bases. Germline V gives CDR1 SGHRS, CDR2 YFSETQ. This CDR3 contains 13 residues. The CDR3 DNA reads TGCGCCAGCAGCCCCCAGGGGATCTATGGCTACACCTTC. Translated, it gives CASSPQGIYGYTF.

V usage is TRBV7-9 and J usage is TRBJ2-5, with a weak D call TRBD1 (6 bases). The germline CDR1 and CDR2 sequences are SEHNR and FQNEAQ (reference sequence). The CDR3 runs to 14 residues. The germline V and J ends were trimmed by 3 bases and 3 bases, with 11 bases remaining between them. CDR3 in amino acids: CASSFRAGEETQYF. The CDR3, as DNA: TGTGCCAGCAGCTTTAGGGCAGGGGAAGAGACCCAGTACTTC.

This clone occurred once. This chain uses TRBV18 with TRBJ2-7; D may be TRBD2 (7 bases). The CDR3 runs to 15 residues. V dropped 4 bases and J dropped 0 bases, with 13 bases sitting between them. In germline, CDR1 is KGHSH, CDR2 LQKENI. CDR3 sequence reads: CASSLGGVGSYEQYF. In DNA form, the CDR3 reads TGTGCCAGCTCACTAGGGGGGGTAGGCTCCTACGAGCAGTACTTC.

The chain couples TRBV5-1 to TRBJ2-7; 10 nucleotides align to TRBD1. The germline V gene has CDR1 SGHRS and CDR2 YFSETQ. Trimming cost V 4 bases and J 6 bases; bases outside gene matches: 7. CDR3 length equals 14 residues. The CDR3 loop reads CASSLGTGEGEQYF. The CDR3 DNA is TGCGCCAGCAGCCTGGGGACAGGGGAGGGCGAGCAGTACTTC.

The chain combines TRBV5-1 with TRBJ1-1; the match to TRBD1 covers 7 bases. V was clipped by 2 bases and J by 2 bases; unmatched bases: 3. There are 14 residues in the CDR3. Germline V lookup: CDR1 SGHRS, CDR2 YFSETQ. The CDR3 DNA is TGCGCCAGCAGCTTAGGACAGGAAAACACTGAAGCTTTCTTT. Amino acid sequence: CASSLGQENTEAFF.

The V and J genes are TRBV7-2 and TRBJ2-3; 9 bases map to TRBD2. Germline-derived CDR1 and CDR2 are SGHTA and FQGNSA. The CDR3 has 17 amino acids. J lost 4 bases, V lost 0 bases, and 8 bases had no gene match. The CDR3 region is CASSLAPSGDLSDTQYF. DNA of the CDR3: TGTGCCAGCAGCTTAGCGCCTAGCGGGGATTTATCAGATACGCAGTATTTT.

This chain uses TRBV11-2 with TRBJ1-3; TRBD1 is a possible D gene (6 bases). V gave up 0 bases and J gave up 1 base, with 16 bases separating them. From germline, CDR1 is SGHAT and CDR2 FQNNGV. CDR3 length: 18 residues. CDR3 in amino acids: CASSLERGAFGSGNTIYF. CDR3 DNA: TGTGCCAGCAGCTTAGAGCGGGGGGCATTTGGGTCTGGAAACACCATATATTTT.

The chain recombines TRBV6-1 with TRBJ1-1; 7 bases are a match to TRBD1. CDR1 and CDR2 from the germline V gene are MNHNS and SASEGT. V shed 6 bases and J 7 bases; nucleotides not matched to a gene: 8. The CDR3 runs 13 residues. The CDR3 sequence is CASRETGRVEAFF. CDR3 DNA: TGTGCCAGCAGGGAGACAGGGAGGGTTGAAGCTTTCTTT.

The chain recombines TRBV28 with TRBJ2-1; D is unclear. This CDR3 region has 13 residues. The germline V gene has CDR1 MDHEN and CDR2 SYDVKM. V was shortened by 1 base and J by 0 bases, with 1 base between the two germline ends. The CDR3 spells CASSLFSYNEQFF. The CDR3 DNA sequence: TGTGCCAGCAGTTTATTCTCCTACAATGAGCAGTTCTTC.

The rearrangement joins TRBV7-6 to TRBJ2-3, with a tentative D call TRBD1 (9 bases). The CDR3 covers 16 residues. The V gene lost 5 bases and the J gene lost 4 bases, with 19 bases spanning the gap. The V gene's germline CDR1 is SGHVS and CDR2 FNYEAQ. In DNA, the CDR3 is TGTGCCAGCAGCGCGACAGGGGGACTAGTCGCAGATACGCAGTATTTT. Translation: CASSATGGLVADTQYF. Complete variable domain (other parts from reference TRBV7-6 and TRBJ2-3): GAGVSQSPRYKVTKRGQDVALRCDPISGHVSLYWYRQALGQGPEFLTYFNYEAQQDKSGLPNDRFSAERPEGSISTLTIQRTEQRDSAMYRCASSATGGLVADTQYFGPGTRLTVL.

CDR3 in DNA: TGTGCCAGCAGCTTAAATCCAGGGGGCGCTTATGGAAACACCATATATTTT. This encodes CASSLNPGGAYGNTIYF. This sequence joins TRBV7-2 and TRBJ1-3, with TRBD1 identical over 8 bases. Germline trimming cut 2 bases from V and 3 bases from J; bases unmatched to any gene: 9. Germline-derived CDR1 and CDR2 are SGHTA and FQGNSA. The CDR3 is 17 residues long.

This sequence joins TRBV4-3 and TRBJ2-5; 7 bases fit TRBD2. The CDR3 runs to 15 residues. Germline assignment: CDR1 LGHNA and CDR2 YSLEER. The V and J ends lost 0 bases and 2 bases, in that order; junction bases with no gene match: 3. CDR3: CASSQEPSGQETQYF. CDR3 in DNA: TGCGCCAGCAGCCAAGAGCCTAGCGGACAAGAGACCCAGTACTTC.

The chain links TRBV5-1 to TRBJ1-1; D is undetermined. The CDR3 contains 13 residues. CDR1 is SGHRS, CDR2 YFSETQ, per germline. Trimming shortened V by 9 bases and J by 5 bases, and 17 bases separated the two germline ends. CDR3 loop: CATNSPTGTEAFF. The CDR3 DNA reads as TGCGCCACCAACAGCCCGACCGGGACTGAAGCTTTCTTT.

V is TRBV18 and J is TRBJ1-2; weak D call: TRBD1 (5 bases). V was pared by 1 base and J by 8 bases, with 26 bases between. CDR3 size: 18 residues. The germline gives CDR1 KGHSH, CDR2 LQKENI. The CDR3: CASSPRAGRGAENRGYTF. For the CDR3, the DNA is TGTGCCAGCTCACCACGTGCGGGGCGCGGGGCCGAGAATAGGGGCTACACCTTC.

The chain is built from TRBV5-1 and TRBJ1-4; 8 bases line up with TRBD1. The CDR3 length is 15 residues. Germline CDR1 SGHRS, CDR2 YFSETQ. V gave up 4 bases and J gave up 4 bases; unmatched junction bases: 6. For the CDR3, the DNA is TGCGCCAGCAGCCCAGGGACAGGCCGTAATGAAAAACTGTTTTTT. Protein: CASSPGTGRNEKLFF.